The sample holds a few counts of the clone carrying this T cell receptor (beta chain). The target antigen is unknown. Researchers tagged individual cDNA molecules with unique molecular identifiers. TCRdb fed the 5' RACE reads into MiXCR, producing one record per CDR3 protein. In the table there are approximately 98,000 distinct CDR3 sequences, about 12% of which are singletons. This CDR3 region has 14 residues. The germline V gene encodes CDR1 SQVTM and CDR2 ANQGSEA. Trimming removed 7 bases from V and 4 bases from J, with 18 bases in between. This sample was taken from a study of early T cells in non-severe SARS-CoV-2 infection. Study information: The chains were unpaired, and the sequenced material was bulk RNA from unsorted whole blood.

Study results and limitations: The matching step, a VDJdb search, favored anti-spike CD8 responses and missed private and CD4 specificities.

The rearrangement uses TRBV29-1 and TRBJ2-3, with D perhaps matching TRBD1 (5 bases). Sequencing was performed on whole blood. The TCR was taken from an adult who was a healthcare worker with PCR-confirmed SARS-CoV-2 infection or an uninfected control (not recorded which). The CDR3 DNA follows: TGCAGCGCTAATGTAGGGATGGGGCCAGATACGCAGTATTTT. This gives the protein CSANVGMGPDTQYF.